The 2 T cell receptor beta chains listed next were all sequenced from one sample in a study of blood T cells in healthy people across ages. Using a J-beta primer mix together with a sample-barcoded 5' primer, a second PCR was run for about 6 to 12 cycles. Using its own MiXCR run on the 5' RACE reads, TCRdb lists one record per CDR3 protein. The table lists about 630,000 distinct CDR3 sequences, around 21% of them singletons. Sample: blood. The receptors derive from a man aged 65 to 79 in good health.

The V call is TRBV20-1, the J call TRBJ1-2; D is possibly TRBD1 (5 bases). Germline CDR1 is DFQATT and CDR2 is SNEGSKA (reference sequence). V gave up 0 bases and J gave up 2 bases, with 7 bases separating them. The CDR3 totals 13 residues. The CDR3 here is CSARDEGNYGYTF. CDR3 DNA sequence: TGCAGTGCTAGAGATGAGGGGAACTATGGCTACACCTTC.

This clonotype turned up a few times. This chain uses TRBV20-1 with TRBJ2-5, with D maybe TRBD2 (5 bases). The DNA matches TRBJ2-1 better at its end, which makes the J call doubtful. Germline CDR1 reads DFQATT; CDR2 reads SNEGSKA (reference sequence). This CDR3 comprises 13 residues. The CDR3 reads CSARGAGNDEQFF. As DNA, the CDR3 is TGCAGTGCTAGAGGGGCCGGGAACGATGAGCAGTTCTTC.